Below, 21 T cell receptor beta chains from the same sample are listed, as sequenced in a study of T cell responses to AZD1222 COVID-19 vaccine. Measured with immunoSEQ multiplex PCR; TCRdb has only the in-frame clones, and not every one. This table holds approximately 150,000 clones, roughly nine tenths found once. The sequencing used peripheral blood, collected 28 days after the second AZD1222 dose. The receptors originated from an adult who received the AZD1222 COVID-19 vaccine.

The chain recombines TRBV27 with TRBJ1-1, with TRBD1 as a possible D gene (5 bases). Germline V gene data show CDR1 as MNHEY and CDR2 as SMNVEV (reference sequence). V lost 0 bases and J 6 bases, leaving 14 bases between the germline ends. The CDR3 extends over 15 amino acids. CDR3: CASSLSGDDVAEAFF. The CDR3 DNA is TGTGCCAGCAGTTTATCGGGGGATGATGTGGCTGAAGCTTTCTTT.

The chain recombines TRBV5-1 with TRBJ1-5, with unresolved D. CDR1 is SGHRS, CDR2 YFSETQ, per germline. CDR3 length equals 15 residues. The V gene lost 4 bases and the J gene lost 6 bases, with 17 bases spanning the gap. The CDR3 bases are TGCGCCAGCAGCCCAATACCGGTACGAGGTCAGCCCCAGCATTTT. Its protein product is CASSPIPVRGQPQHF.

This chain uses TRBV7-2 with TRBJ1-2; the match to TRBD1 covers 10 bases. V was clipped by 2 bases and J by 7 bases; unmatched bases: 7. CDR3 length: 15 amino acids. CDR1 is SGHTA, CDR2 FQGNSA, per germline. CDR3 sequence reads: CASSLLAGQGFGYTF. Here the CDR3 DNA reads TGTGCCAGCAGCTTACTTGCGGGACAGGGGTTTGGCTACACCTTC. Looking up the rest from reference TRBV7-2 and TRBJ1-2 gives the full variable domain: GAGVSQSPSNKVTEKGKDVELRCDPISGHTALYWYRQSLGQGLEFLIYFQGNSAPDKSGLPSDRFSAERTGGSVSTLTIQRTQQEDSAVYLCASSLLAGQGFGYTFGSGTRLTVV.

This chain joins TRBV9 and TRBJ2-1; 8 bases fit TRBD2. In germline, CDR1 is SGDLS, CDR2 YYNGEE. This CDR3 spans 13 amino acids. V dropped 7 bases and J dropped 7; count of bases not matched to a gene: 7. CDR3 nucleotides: TGTGCCAGCGGGGCCCTAGCGGGTAATGAGCAGTTCTTC. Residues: CASGALAGNEQFF.

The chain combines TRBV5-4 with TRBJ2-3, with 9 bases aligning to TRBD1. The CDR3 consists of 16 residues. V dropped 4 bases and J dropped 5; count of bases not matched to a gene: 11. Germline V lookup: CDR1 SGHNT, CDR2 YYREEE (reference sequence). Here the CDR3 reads CASSPPPGQGVDTQYF. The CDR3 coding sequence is TGTGCCAGCAGCCCCCCGCCGGGACAGGGCGTAGATACGCAGTATTTT.

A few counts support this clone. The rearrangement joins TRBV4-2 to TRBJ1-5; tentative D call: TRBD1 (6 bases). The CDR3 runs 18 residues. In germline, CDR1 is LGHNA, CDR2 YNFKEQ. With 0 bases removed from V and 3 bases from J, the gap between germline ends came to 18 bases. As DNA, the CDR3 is TGTGCCAGCAGCCAAGATCCCCAGAGGACAGCCTACAATCAGCCCCAGCATTTT. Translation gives CASSQDPQRTAYNQPQHF.

DNA of the CDR3: TGTGCCAGTAGTATTGTCGGGGGGCGTGATTCACCCCTCCACTTT. Protein product: CASSIVGGRDSPLHF. The chain is built from TRBV19 and TRBJ1-6; weak D call: TRBD1 (6 bases). Germline V CDR1 and CDR2: LNHDA, SQIVND (reference sequence). The CDR3 consists of 15 residues. The germline V and J ends were trimmed by 3 bases and 8 bases, with 14 bases remaining between them.

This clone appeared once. The chain's CDR3 is CSVGGGRGMNTEAFF. As DNA, the CDR3 is TGCAGCGTTGGGGGCGGTAGGGGTATGAACACTGAAGCTTTCTTT. The chain combines TRBV29-1 with TRBJ1-1, with a possible D match to TRBD1 (5 bases). The CDR3 covers 15 residues. V was trimmed by 4 bases and J by 0 bases, leaving 15 bases between them. Per germline, CDR1 SQVTM and CDR2 ANQGSEA.

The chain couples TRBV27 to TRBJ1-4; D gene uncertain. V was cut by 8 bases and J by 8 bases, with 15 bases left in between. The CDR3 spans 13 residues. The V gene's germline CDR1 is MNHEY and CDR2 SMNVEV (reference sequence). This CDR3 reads CASPRGVGEKLFF. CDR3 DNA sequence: TGTGCCAGCCCCCGTGGCGTCGGGGAAAAACTGTTTTTT.

The CDR3 spells CASSYSAWTGGSDTQYF. The CDR3 DNA reads as TGTGCCAGCAGTTACTCCGCCTGGACGGGGGGATCAGATACGCAGTATTTT. The chain carries TRBV6-2 or TRBV6-3 and TRBJ2-3, with 7 bases matching TRBD2. Germline CDR1 is MNHEY and CDR2 is SVGEGT. The CDR3 extends over 17 amino acids. The ends lost 0 bases at V and 4 bases at J; junction bases unmatched: 10.

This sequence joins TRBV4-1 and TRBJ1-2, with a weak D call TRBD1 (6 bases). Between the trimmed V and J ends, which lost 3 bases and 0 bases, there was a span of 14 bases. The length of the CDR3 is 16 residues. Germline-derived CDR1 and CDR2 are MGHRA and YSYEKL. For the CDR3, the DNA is TGCGCCAGCAGCCAGGCAGTCGGGGGGCCTAACTATGGCTACACCTTC. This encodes CASSQAVGGPNYGYTF.

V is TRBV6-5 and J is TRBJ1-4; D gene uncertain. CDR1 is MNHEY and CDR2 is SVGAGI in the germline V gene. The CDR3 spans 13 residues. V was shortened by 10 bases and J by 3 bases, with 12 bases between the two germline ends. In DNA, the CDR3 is TGTGCCACCCGACTTATCGCTAATGAAAAACTGTTTTTT. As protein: CATRLIANEKLFF.

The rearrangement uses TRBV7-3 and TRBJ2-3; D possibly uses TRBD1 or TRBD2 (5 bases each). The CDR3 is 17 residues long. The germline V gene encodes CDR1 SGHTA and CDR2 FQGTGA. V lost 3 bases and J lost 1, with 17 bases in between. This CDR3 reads CASSFSGTTFGTDTQYF. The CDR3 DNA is TGTGCCAGCAGCTTTTCCGGGACCACCTTCGGCACAGATACGCAGTATTTT.

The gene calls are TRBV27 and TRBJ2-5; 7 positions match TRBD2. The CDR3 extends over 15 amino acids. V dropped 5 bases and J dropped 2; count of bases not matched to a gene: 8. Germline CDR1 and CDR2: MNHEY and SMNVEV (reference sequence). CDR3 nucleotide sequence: TGTGCCAGCAGTCCCCGCGCTAGCGGTCAAGAGACCCAGTACTTC. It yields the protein CASSPRASGQETQYF.

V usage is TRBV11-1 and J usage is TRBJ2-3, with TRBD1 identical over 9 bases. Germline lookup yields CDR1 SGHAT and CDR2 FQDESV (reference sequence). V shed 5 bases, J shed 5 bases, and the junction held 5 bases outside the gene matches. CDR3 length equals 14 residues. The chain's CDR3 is CASSDRDREDTQYF. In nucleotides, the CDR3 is TGTGCCAGCAGCGACCGGGACAGGGAAGATACGCAGTATTTT. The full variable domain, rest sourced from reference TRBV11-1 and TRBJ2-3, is EAEVAQSPRYKITEKSQAVAFWCDPISGHATLYWYRQILGQGPELLVQFQDESVVDDSQLPKDRFSAERLKGVDSTLKIQPAELGDSAMYLCASSDRDREDTQYFGPGTRLTVL.

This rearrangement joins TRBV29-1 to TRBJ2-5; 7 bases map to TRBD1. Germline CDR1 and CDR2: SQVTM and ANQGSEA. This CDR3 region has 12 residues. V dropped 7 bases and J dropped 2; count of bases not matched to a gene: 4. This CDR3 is CSAWTGQETQYF. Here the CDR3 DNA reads TGCAGCGCCTGGACAGGACAAGAGACCCAGTACTTC.

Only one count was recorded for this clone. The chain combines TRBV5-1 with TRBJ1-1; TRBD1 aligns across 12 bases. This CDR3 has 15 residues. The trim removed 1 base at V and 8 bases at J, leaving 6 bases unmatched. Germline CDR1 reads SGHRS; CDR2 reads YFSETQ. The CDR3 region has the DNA TGCGCCAGCAGCTTGCAGGGACAGGGGGCAGGAGAAGCTTTCTTT. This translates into CASSLQGQGAGEAFF. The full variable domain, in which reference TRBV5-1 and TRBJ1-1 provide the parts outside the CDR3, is KAGVTQTPRYLIKTRGQQVTLSCSPISGHRSVSWYQQTPGQGLQFLFEYFSETQRNKGNFPGRFSGRQFSNSRSEMNVSTLELGDSALYLCASSLQGQGAGEAFFGQGTRLTVV.

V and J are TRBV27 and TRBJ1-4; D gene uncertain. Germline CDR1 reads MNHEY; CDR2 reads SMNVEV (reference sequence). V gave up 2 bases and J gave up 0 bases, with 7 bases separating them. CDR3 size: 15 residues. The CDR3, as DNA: TGTGCCAGCAGTTTAGGGATTTCAACTAATGAAAAACTGTTTTTT. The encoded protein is CASSLGISTNEKLFF.

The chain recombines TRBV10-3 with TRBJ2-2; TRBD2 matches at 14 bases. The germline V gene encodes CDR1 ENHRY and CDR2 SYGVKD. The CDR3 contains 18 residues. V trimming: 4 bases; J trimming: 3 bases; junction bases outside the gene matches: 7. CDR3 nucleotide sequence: TGTGCCATCAGTGGTATGACTAGCGGGGGGGTAGACACCGGGGAGCTGTTTTTT. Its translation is CAISGMTSGGVDTGELFF.

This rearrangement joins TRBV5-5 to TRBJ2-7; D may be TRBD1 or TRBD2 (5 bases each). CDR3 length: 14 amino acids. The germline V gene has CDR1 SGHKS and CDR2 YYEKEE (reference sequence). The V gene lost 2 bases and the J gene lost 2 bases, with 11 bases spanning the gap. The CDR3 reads CASSFSQGPYEQYF. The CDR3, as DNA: TGTGCCAGCAGCTTCTCCCAGGGACCCTACGAGCAGTACTTC.

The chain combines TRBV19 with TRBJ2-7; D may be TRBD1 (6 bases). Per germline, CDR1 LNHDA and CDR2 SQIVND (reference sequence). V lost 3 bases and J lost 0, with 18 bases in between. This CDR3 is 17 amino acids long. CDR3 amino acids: CASSMGHGFRSSYEQYF. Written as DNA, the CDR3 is TGTGCCAGTAGTATGGGACACGGATTTAGAAGCTCCTACGAGCAGTACTTC.